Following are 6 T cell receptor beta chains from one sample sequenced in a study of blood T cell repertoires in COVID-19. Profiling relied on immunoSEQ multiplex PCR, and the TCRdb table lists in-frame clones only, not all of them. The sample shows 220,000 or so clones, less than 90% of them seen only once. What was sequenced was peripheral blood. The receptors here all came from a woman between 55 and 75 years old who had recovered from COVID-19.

CDR3 amino acids: CASSYPGLAGGETQYF. Written as DNA, the CDR3 is TGTGCCAGCAGTTACCCGGGACTAGCGGGGGGAGAGACCCAGTACTTC. This chain connects TRBV6-6 to TRBJ2-5; 15 bases match TRBD2. CDR3 length: 16 amino acids. Germline V gives CDR1 MNHNY, CDR2 SVGAGI (reference sequence). V lost 2 bases to trimming and J lost 4 bases; unmatched junction nucleotides: 2.

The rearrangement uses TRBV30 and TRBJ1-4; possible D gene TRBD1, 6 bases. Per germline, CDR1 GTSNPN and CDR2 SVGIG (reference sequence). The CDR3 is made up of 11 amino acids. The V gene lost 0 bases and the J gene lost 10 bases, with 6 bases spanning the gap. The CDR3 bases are TGTGCCTGGAGTGTAGGGGGAAAACTGTTTTTT. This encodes CAWSVGGKLFF.

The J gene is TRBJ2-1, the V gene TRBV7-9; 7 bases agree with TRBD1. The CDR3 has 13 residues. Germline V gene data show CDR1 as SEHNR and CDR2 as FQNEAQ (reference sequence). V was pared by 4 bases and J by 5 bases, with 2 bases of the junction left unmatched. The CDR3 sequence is CASSSDRNNEQFF. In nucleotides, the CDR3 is TGTGCCAGCAGCTCGGACAGGAACAATGAGCAGTTCTTC.

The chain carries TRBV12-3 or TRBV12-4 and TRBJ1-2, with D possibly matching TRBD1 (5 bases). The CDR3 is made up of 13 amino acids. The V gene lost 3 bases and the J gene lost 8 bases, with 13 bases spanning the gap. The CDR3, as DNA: TGTGCCAGCAGTTTTTCCCAGGGAGGGGGCTACACCTTC. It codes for CASSFSQGGGYTF.

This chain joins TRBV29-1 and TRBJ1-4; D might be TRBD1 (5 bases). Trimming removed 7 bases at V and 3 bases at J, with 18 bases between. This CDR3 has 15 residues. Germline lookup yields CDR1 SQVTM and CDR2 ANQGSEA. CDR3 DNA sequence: TGCAGCGGACTACGGGACGCGGGACCTAATGAAAAACTGTTTTTT. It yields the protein CSGLRDAGPNEKLFF.

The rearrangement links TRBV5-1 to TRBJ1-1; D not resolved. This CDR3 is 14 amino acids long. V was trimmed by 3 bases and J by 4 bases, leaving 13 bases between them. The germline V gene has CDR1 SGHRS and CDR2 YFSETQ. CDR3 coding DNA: TGCGCCAGCAGCTCAGGTCTGGCGGGCACTGAAGCTTTCTTT. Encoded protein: CASSSGLAGTEAFF.